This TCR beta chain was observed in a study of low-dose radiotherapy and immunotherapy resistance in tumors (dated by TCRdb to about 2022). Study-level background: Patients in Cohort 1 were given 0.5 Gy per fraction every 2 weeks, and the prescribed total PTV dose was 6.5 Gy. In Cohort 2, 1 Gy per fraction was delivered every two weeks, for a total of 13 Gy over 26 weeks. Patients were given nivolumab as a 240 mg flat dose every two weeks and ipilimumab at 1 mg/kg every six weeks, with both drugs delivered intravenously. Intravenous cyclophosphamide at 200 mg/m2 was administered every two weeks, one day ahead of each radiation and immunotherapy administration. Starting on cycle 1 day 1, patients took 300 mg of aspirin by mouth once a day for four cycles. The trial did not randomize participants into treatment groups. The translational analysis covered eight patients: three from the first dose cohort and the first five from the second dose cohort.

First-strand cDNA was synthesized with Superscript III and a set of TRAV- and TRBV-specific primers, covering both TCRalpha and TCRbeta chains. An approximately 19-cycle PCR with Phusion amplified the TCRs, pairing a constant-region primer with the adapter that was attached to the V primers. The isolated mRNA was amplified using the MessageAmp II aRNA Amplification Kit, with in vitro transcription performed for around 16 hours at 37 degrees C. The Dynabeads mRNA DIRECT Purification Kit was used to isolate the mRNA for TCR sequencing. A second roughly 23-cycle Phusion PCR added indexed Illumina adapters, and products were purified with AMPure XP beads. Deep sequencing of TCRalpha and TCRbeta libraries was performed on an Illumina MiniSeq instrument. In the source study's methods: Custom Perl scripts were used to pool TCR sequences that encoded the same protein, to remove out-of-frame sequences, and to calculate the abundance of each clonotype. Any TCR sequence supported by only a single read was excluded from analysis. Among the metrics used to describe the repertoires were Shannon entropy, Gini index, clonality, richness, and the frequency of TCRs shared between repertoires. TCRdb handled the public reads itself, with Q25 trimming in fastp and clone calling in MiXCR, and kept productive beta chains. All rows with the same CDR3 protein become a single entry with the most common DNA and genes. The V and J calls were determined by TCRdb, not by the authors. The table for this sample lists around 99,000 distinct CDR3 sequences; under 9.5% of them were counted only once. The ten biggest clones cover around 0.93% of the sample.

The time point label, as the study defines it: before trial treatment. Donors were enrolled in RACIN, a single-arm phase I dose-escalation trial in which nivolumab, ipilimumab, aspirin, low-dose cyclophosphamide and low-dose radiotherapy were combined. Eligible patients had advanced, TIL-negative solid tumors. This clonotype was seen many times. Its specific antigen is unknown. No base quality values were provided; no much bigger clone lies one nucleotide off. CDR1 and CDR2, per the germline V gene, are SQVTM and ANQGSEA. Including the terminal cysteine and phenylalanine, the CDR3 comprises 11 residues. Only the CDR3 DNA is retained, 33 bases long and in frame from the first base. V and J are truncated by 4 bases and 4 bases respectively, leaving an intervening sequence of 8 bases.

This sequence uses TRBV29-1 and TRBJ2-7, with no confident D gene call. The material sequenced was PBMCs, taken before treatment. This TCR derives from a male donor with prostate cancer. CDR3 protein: CSVASGYEQYF. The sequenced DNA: TGCAGCGTTGCTTCCGGTTACGAGCAGTACTTC.